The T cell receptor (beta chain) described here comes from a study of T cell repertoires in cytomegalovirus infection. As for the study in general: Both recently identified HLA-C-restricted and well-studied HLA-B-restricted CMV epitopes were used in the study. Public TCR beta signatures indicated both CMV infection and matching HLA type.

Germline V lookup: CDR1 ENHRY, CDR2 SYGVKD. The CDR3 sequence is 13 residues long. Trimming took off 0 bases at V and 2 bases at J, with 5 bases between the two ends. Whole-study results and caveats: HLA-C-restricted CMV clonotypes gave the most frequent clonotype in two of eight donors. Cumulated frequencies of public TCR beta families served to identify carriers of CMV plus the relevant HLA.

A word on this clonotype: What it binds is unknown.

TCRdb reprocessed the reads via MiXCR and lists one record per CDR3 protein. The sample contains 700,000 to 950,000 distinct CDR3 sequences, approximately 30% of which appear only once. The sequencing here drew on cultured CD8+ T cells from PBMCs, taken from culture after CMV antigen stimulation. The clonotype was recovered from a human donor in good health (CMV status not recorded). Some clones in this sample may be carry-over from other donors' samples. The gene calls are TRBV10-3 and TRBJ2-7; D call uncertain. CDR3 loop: CAISESDTYEQYF. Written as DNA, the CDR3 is TGTGCCATCAGTGAGTCGGATACCTACGAGCAGTACTTC.